This TCR beta chain was sequenced for a study of blood T cells in healthy people across ages (dated by TCRdb to 2015 to 2017). About the investigation overall: In model experiments, template switching captured roughly one uniquely barcoded TCR beta cDNA molecule for every two T cells. The study analyzed two additional independent replicas of 1 million unique cDNA reads from the same blood draw for two donors, one aged 18 to 30 and one aged 80 or older. Age-related changes in TCR beta repertoire diversity were measured in the study by deep sequencing normalized with unique cDNA molecular identifiers. To avoid experimental bias, donors of different ages were distributed randomly across sequencing lanes. The donors were divided into four age groups: young (average approximately 17 years), middle-aged (roughly 42), aged (about 60) and long-lived (about 80).

Systemically healthy Caucasian individuals from Russia, 35 to 40 in total and aged roughly 6 to 100 years, were included as donors. Each donor gave ten milliliters of peripheral blood, drawn into EDTA-treated Vacutainer tubes. Ficoll-Paque density-gradient centrifugation was used to isolate PBMCs, with at least 7 million obtained per sample. Trizol reagent was used to extract total RNA from the PBMCs, yielding at least 6 micrograms per sample. The percentages of naive CD45RAhigh/CD27high T cells were determined by flow cytometry on a PBMC aliquot from every donor. At least ten counts were recorded for this clonotype. Its antigen target is currently unknown. No base quality values were provided; no much bigger clone lies one nucleotide off. The receptor library was made with 5' RACE. Data came from an Illumina HiSeq 2500. A second PCR of roughly 7 to 11 cycles was performed with a sample-barcoded 5' primer and a J-beta primer mix. Each TCR beta cDNA molecule received a unique molecular identifier from a template-switch 5' adaptor carrying 12 random nucleotides. Each sample yielded at least 2.5 million CDR3-containing paired-end reads. First-strand cDNA was synthesized from all RNA with the Mint cDNA synthesis kit, primed by a TRBC-specific oligonucleotide. Following uracil-DNA glycosylase treatment, all cDNA underwent a first 18-cycle PCR with the universal primers M1SS and BC2_uni_R. The paper's data handling went like this. Normalization of each sample was performed by random selection of 1 million high-quality reads, each carrying a distinct molecular identifier. Instead of being binned into consensus sequences, reads with shared molecular identifiers were discarded. CDR3 identification, clonotype clustering and error correction used MiTCR with a Q25 quality threshold and the strictest error-elimination algorithm. A nonparametric unseen species model using Euler transformation provided a lower-bound estimate of total TCR beta diversity. TCRdb reworked the public reads: Q25 trimming with fastp, MiXCR clone assembly, productive beta chains retained. Rows with a matching CDR3 protein are joined into one entry that keeps the most common DNA and genes. These V and J calls originate from TCRdb's pipeline instead of the authors' own analysis. The sample table records 850,000 or so distinct CDR3 sequences; more than 25% of these occur just once. Around a sixth of the sample goes to the ten largest clones.

V ends up 8 bases short and J 5 bases short, with an unmatched junction base count of 11. From a lookup of the germline V gene, CDR1 and CDR2 are SNHLY and FYNNEI. The CDR3, cysteine through phenylalanine, is 15 amino acids long. The kept DNA is CDR3 alone, 45 bases in frame from the first base. What the research found in general, with its limitations: Since profiling was done on bulk unsorted PBMCs, naive and antigen-experienced compartments could not be conclusively compared. Estimates of total diversity from one million sequenced T cells were regarded as lower bounds and underestimates. As age increased, observed TCR beta diversity per million T cells dropped in a roughly linear way, and a significant reduction was already evident by age about 36. Compared with the aged group, the long-lived group had more naive CD4+ T cells, fewer expanded clones and increased TCR diversity, a pattern suggesting age selection. The CMV infection status of donors was not known, potentially confounding age-related changes in expanded clonotypes. A strong correlation was found between observed TCR beta diversity and the percentage of naive T cells measured by flow cytometry.

This TCR derives from a woman of 80 years or more in good health. Here the chain combines TRBV2 and TRBJ2-3, and 9 bases in between align with TRBD1. The sequenced material came from blood. The DNA reads TGTGCCAGCGGCATCCCGGGACAGGGAAAAGATACGCAGTATTTT. This gives the protein CASGIPGQGKDTQYF.